This T cell receptor (beta chain) was obtained from a study of control samples from healthy donors and cancer patients. Generated by immunoSEQ multiplex PCR, the TCRdb table keeps only in-frame clones and is missing some. Here the sample spans about 120,000 clones, 91% being singletons. Germline V gene sequence: CDR1 MDHEN, CDR2 SYDVKM. The V and J ends lost 6 bases and 7 bases respectively, with 18 bases between them. This CDR3 has 15 residues. Sequencing used blood. This receptor was identified in a young woman in good health. The rearrangement joins TRBV28 to TRBJ1-4; a possible D gene is TRBD1 (6 bases). CDR3 sequence: CASSYNKGGIEKLFF. The CDR3 DNA sequence: TGTGCCAGCAGCTACAACAAAGGGGGTATTGAAAAACTGTTTTTT.